The 15 T cell receptor beta chains below all came from one sample that was sequenced in a study of T cells after yellow fever vaccination. From the 5' RACE reads, TCRdb called clonotypes with MiXCR, one entry per CDR3 protein. The sample contains over 250,000 distinct CDR3 sequences, 4.1% of which appear only once. Sequenced material: PBMCs, taken 5 days after the yellow fever booster vaccination. These receptor sequences come from a man between 18 and 29 years old who received the YFV17D yellow fever vaccine.

This chain uses TRBV19 with TRBJ1-2; 7 bases are shared with TRBD1. The CDR3 is made up of 13 amino acids. The V and J ends lost 7 bases and 2 bases, in that order; junction bases with no gene match: 4. Germline V lookup: CDR1 LNHDA, CDR2 SQIVND (reference sequence). The CDR3 loop is CASTPQGNYGYTF. Written as DNA, the CDR3 is TGTGCCAGTACTCCACAGGGGAACTATGGCTACACCTTC. Full variable domain (outside the CDR3, taken from reference TRBV19 and TRBJ1-2): DGGITQSPKYLFRKEGQNVTLSCEQNLNHDAMYWYRQDPGQGLRLIYYSQIVNDFQKGDIAEGYSVSREKKESFPLTVTSAQKNPTAFYLCASTPQGNYGYTFGSGTRLTVV.

This clonotype occurred many times. The chain is built from TRBV25-1 and TRBJ1-5; D not resolved. Germline CDR1 reads MGHDK; CDR2 reads SYGVNS. Trimming left V 2 bases short and J 0 bases short, with 11 bases between. The CDR3 is 16 amino acids. CDR3 bases: TGTGCCAGCAGTGAAACAGCCAGTCTTAGCAATCAGCCCCAGCATTTT. Encoded protein: CASSETASLSNQPQHF. Looking up the rest from reference TRBV25-1 and TRBJ1-5 gives the full variable domain: EADIYQTPRYLVIGTGKKITLECSQTMGHDKMYWYQQDPGMELHLIHYSYGVNSTEKGDLSSESTVSRIRTEHFPLTLESARPSHTSQYLCASSETASLSNQPQHFGDGTRLSIL.

The rearrangement joins TRBV19 to TRBJ1-5; perhaps TRBD1 as D (5 bases). CDR3 size: 15 residues. Trimming removed 5 bases at V and 3 bases at J, with 14 bases between. Germline CDR1 LNHDA, CDR2 SQIVND (reference sequence). Here the CDR3 reads CASSPTAGFNQPQHF. The CDR3 DNA reads as TGTGCCAGTAGTCCCACAGCAGGGTTCAATCAGCCCCAGCATTTT.

This clonotype was counted many times. V and J are TRBV5-1 and TRBJ2-5; 7 nucleotides align to TRBD2. The J segment lost 4 bases and the V segment lost 5 bases, leaving 8 bases of the junction unmatched. Germline-derived CDR1 and CDR2 are SGHRS and YFSETQ. The CDR3 extends over 14 amino acids. The CDR3 DNA reads as TGCGCCAGCAGTCGGGACTACCCACCAGAGACCCAGTACTTC. This gives the protein CASSRDYPPETQYF.

This clonotype appeared a few times. V usage is TRBV6-5 and J usage is TRBJ1-2; a weak D match, TRBD1 (5 bases). The CDR3 runs 15 residues. The V and J ends lost 7 bases and 7 bases respectively, with 22 bases between them. Looked up from germline, CDR1 is MNHEY and CDR2 is SVGAGI. CDR3: CASTPRAGLYIGYTF. The CDR3 DNA is TGTGCCAGCACCCCCCGGGCAGGGCTGTACATTGGCTACACCTTC.

This clonotype was recorded at least ten times. The gene calls are TRBV5-1 and TRBJ1-2; 8 nucleotides align to TRBD1. Looked up from germline, CDR1 is SGHRS and CDR2 is YFSETQ. CDR3 length equals 12 residues. With 4 bases clipped from V and 6 bases from J, the junction kept 2 bases outside the gene matches. CDR3 loop: CASSAQGDGYTF. As DNA, the CDR3 is TGCGCCAGCAGCGCACAGGGGGATGGCTACACCTTC.

This clonotype was seen a few times. The chain joins TRBV4-1 to TRBJ1-1; D possibly corresponds to TRBD1 (5 bases). The CDR3 extends over 18 amino acids. CDR1 and CDR2 from the germline V gene are MGHRA and YSYEKL. Trimming removed 1 base at V and 1 base at J, with 19 bases between. The CDR3 spells CASSQGGEIGEGNTEAFF. The CDR3 coding sequence is TGCGCCAGCAGCCAAGGAGGGGAAATAGGGGAGGGGAACACTGAAGCTTTCTTT.

This clonotype showed up just a few times. This chain joins TRBV6-1 and TRBJ1-5; D gene ambiguous. CDR1 and CDR2 from the germline V gene are MNHNS and SASEGT. With 3 bases removed from V and 8 bases from J, the gap between germline ends came to 17 bases. The CDR3 runs to 15 residues. Written as DNA, the CDR3 is TGTGCCAGCAGTGAGGGAGGGTTTTTTAGGAAGCCCCAGCATTTT. It encodes CASSEGGFFRKPQHF.

The chain employs TRBV5-1 and TRBJ1-1; D not certain. The CDR3 covers 15 residues. V gave up 5 bases and J gave up 0 bases, with 14 bases separating them. From germline, CDR1 is SGHRS and CDR2 YFSETQ. The CDR3 protein is CASRFKEGMNTEAFF. CDR3 in DNA: TGCGCCAGCAGGTTTAAGGAAGGGATGAACACTGAAGCTTTCTTT.

This clonotype turned up a few times. This sequence joins TRBV5-6 and TRBJ2-7, with 7 positions matching TRBD2. The CDR3 is 13 residues long. The V gene end was trimmed by 0 bases and the J gene end by 7 bases; junction bases not matched to a gene: 4. Germline V gene lookup returns CDR1 SGHDT and CDR2 YYEEEE. The CDR3 region has the DNA TGTGCCAGCAGCTTGGAGGAGGGAGGGGAGCAGTACGTC. This codes for CASSLEEGGEQYV.

This clonotype was recorded at least ten times. The V gene is TRBV20-1, the J gene TRBJ2-3, with 7 positions matching TRBD2. V dropped 5 bases and J dropped 0; count of bases not matched to a gene: 5. Per the germline V gene, CDR1 is DFQATT and CDR2 is SNEGSKA (reference sequence). The CDR3 covers 14 residues. The CDR3 is CSAELAASTDTQYF. The CDR3 nucleotides read TGCAGTGCTGAGCTAGCGGCCAGCACAGATACGCAGTATTTT.

The chain couples TRBV28 to TRBJ2-1, with 7 bases lining up with TRBD2. The CDR3 is made up of 16 amino acids. Germline values: CDR1 MDHEN, CDR2 SYDVKM. V was pared by 1 base and J by 4 bases, with 7 bases of the junction left unmatched. The CDR3 sequence: CASSLSPSGDYNEQFF. CDR3 DNA sequence: TGTGCCAGCAGTTTATCCCCCAGCGGGGATTACAATGAGCAGTTCTTC.

The genes are TRBV20-1 and TRBJ1-2; D not resolved. With 6 bases removed from V and 7 bases from J, the gap between germline ends came to 6 bases. This CDR3 is 9 amino acids long. CDR1 DFQATT and CDR2 SNEGSKA come from the germline V gene (reference sequence). The CDR3 is CSANGGYTF. The DNA for the CDR3 is TGCAGTGCCAACGGTGGCTACACCTTC.

The V gene is TRBV7-2, the J gene TRBJ2-1, with D unresolved. Per germline, CDR1 SGHTA and CDR2 FQGNSA. V gave up 1 base and J gave up 4 bases, with 11 bases separating them. The CDR3 has 15 amino acids. The DNA of the CDR3 is TGTGCCAGCAGCTTAGTTGCAGATCCGTACAATGAGCAGTTCTTC. It codes for CASSLVADPYNEQFF.

This clonotype was detected ten times or more. V and J are TRBV7-6 and TRBJ2-1; maybe TRBD2 (10 bases). This CDR3 region has 20 residues. CDR1 and CDR2 from the germline V gene are SGHVS and FNYEAQ. The V and J ends lost 2 bases and 8 bases respectively, with 31 bases between them. DNA for the CDR3: TGTGCCAGCAGCTTATGGGGACAGGGTACTAGCGGGAAAAAAAGAGATGAGCAGTTCTTC. This gives the protein CASSLWGQGTSGKKRDEQFF.